This section outlines one T cell receptor beta chain sequence together with its context. The antigen remains unidentified. A junction boundary mismatches the germline segment, possibly from a read error. This record belongs to a study of PD-1 blockade in classical Hodgkin lymphoma. Using immunoSEQ multiplex PCR, the repertoire was profiled, and TCRdb retains in-frame clones only, with some absent. The sample holds about 31,000 clones; about three quarters are singletons and the top ten take less than 4.5%. Study-wide results and caveats: Complete responders matched newly diagnosed patients in baseline diversity.

No patient escaped relapse after autologous stem cell transplantation, and brentuximab vedotin exposure varied. CDR1 and CDR2 from the germline V gene are MDHEN and SYDVKM. CDR3 length: 13 amino acids. This receptor was identified in a human donor with classical Hodgkin lymphoma. The chain has TRBV28 and TRBJ2-1; D may be TRBD2 (6 bases). This specimen consisted of peripheral blood mononuclear cells (PBMCs), obtained before the second cycle of nivolumab. CDR3 sequence: CASSLSGAREQFF. In nucleotides, the CDR3 is TGTGCCAGCAGCTTATCGGGAGCTCGGGAGCAGTTCTTC.